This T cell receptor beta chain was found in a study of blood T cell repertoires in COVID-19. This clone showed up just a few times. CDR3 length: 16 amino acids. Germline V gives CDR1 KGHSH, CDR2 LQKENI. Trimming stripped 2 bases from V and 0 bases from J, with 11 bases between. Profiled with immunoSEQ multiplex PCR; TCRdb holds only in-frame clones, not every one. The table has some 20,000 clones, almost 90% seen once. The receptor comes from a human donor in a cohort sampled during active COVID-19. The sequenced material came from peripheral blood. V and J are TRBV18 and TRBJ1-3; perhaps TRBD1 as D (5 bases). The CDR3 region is CASSPRTPDSGNTIYF. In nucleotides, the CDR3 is TGTGCCAGCTCACCAAGGACACCCGACTCTGGAAACACCATATATTTT.